Included here is one T cell receptor (beta chain) sequence, with context. The data belong to a study of blood T cell repertoires in COVID-19. About the study: T cells, B-cell-depleted T cells, or PBMCs provided the cDNA or gDNA that served as material.

Germline CDR1 reads SGHNT; CDR2 reads YYREEE (reference sequence). This CDR3 has 15 amino acids. The ends lost 4 bases at V and 0 bases at J; junction bases unmatched: 5. Profiling relied on immunoSEQ multiplex PCR, and the TCRdb table lists in-frame clones only, not all of them. The table includes approximately 40,000 clones, over 75% detected once. This TCR came from a human donor in a cohort sampled during active COVID-19. Sequencing was performed on peripheral blood. The chain has TRBV5-4 and TRBJ1-2; 8 nucleotides line up with TRBD1. CDR3 residues: CASSQDRGTNYGYTF. The CDR3 DNA sequence: TGTGCCAGCAGCCAAGACAGGGGAACTAACTATGGCTACACCTTC.